Listed here are 18 T cell receptor beta chains from one sample, sequenced in a study of T cell responses to AZD1222 COVID-19 vaccine. Assay used: immunoSEQ multiplex PCR; TCRdb lists only in-frame clones, some missing. The sample holds 150,000 to 200,000 clones, over 80% seen once. Sample: peripheral blood, taken 28 days after the second dose of the MenACWY control vaccine. These receptors came from an adult who received the MenACWY meningococcal vaccine as a control.

The chain combines TRBV6-5 with TRBJ1-2; D is possibly TRBD1 (5 bases). Trimming shortened V by 6 bases and J by 4 bases, and 12 bases separated the two germline ends. The CDR3 spans 13 residues. Germline V gene sequence: CDR1 MNHEY, CDR2 SVGAGI. Written as DNA, the CDR3 is TGTGCCAGCAGATTGGGGGGAAGCTATGGCTACACCTTC. Its translation is CASRLGGSYGYTF.

This chain joins TRBV5-1 and TRBJ2-2; D not certain. This CDR3 has 15 amino acids. Germline CDR1 and CDR2: SGHRS and YFSETQ. Trimming shortened V by 0 bases and J by 1 base, and 7 bases separated the two germline ends. This chain's CDR3 is CASSLGVGNTGELFF. The CDR3 DNA is TGCGCCAGCAGCTTGGGTGTAGGGAACACCGGGGAGCTGTTTTTT.

The chain carries TRBV3-1 (or the pseudogene TRBV3-2) and TRBJ2-1, with 9 bases lining up with TRBD2. Trimming removed 3 bases from V and 6 bases from J; junction bases left unmatched: 6. The germline V gene encodes CDR1 LGHDT and CDR2 YNNKEL (reference sequence). This CDR3 is built from 15 residues. This CDR3 reads CASSQVAGEPNEQFF. In nucleotides, the CDR3 is TGTGCCAGCAGCCAGGTAGCGGGAGAACCCAATGAGCAGTTCTTC.

The chain has TRBV7-2 and TRBJ1-1; no reliable D call. The CDR3 is 13 amino acids. With 1 base removed from V and 3 bases from J, the gap between germline ends came to 6 bases. Germline V lookup: CDR1 SGHTA, CDR2 FQGNSA. This chain's CDR3 is CASSLVVDTEAFF. The CDR3, as DNA: TGTGCCAGCAGCTTAGTTGTGGACACTGAAGCTTTCTTT.

The chain couples TRBV10-3 to TRBJ1-1, with TRBD1 as a possible D gene (6 bases). CDR3 size: 14 residues. The germline V gene encodes CDR1 ENHRY and CDR2 SYGVKD. V shed 6 bases and J shed 5 bases, with 16 bases lying between them. CDR3 loop: CAIRQGAGLTEAFF. In nucleotides, the CDR3 is TGTGCCATCAGACAGGGTGCGGGGTTGACTGAAGCTTTCTTT.

V usage is TRBV27 and J usage is TRBJ1-4; D unresolved. V lost 8 bases, J lost 4 bases, and 11 bases lay in between. The germline V gene encodes CDR1 MNHEY and CDR2 SMNVEV (reference sequence). This CDR3 has 13 amino acids. The chain's CDR3 is CASSDGFNEKLFF. The CDR3 nucleotides read TGTGCCAGCTCGGACGGATTTAATGAAAAACTGTTTTTT.

This sequence joins TRBV14 and TRBJ2-1, with a possible D match to TRBD2 (6 bases). The V gene lost 4 bases and the J gene lost 2 bases, with 9 bases spanning the gap. The CDR3 length is 14 residues. Germline loops: CDR1 SGHDN, CDR2 FVKESK. CDR3 in amino acids: CASSLVAAYNEQFF. For the CDR3, the DNA is TGTGCCAGCAGCCTGGTAGCGGCCTACAATGAGCAGTTCTTC.

This rearrangement joins TRBV11-2 to TRBJ1-1, with D perhaps matching TRBD1 (5 bases). The V gene's germline CDR1 is SGHAT and CDR2 FQNNGV. This CDR3 has 12 residues. Trimming cost V 5 bases and J 6 bases, with 10 bases left between them. The CDR3 reads CASSDQGAEAFF. CDR3 nucleotide sequence: TGTGCCAGCAGCGACCAAGGGGCTGAAGCTTTCTTT.

The chain combines TRBV5-6 with TRBJ2-2; D gene ambiguous. Between the trimmed V and J ends, which lost 2 bases and 1 base, there was a span of 6 bases. Germline-derived CDR1 and CDR2 are SGHDT and YYEEEE. CDR3 length equals 14 residues. CDR3 DNA: TGTGCCAGCAGCTTAGGGAAGAACACCGGGGAGCTGTTTTTT. Encoded protein: CASSLGKNTGELFF.

V gene TRBV27 combines with J gene TRBJ2-1; unclear D gene. This CDR3 is built from 12 residues. Germline assignment: CDR1 MNHEY and CDR2 SMNVEV (reference sequence). V lost 3 bases and J 5 bases, leaving 5 bases between the germline ends. The CDR3 nucleotides read TGTGCCAGCAGTTTTCCTGACAATGAGCAGTTCTTC. Amino acid sequence: CASSFPDNEQFF.

This clone turned up a few times. The chain is built from TRBV6-5 and TRBJ1-2; 10 nucleotides match TRBD1. Trimming removed 5 bases from V and 3 bases from J; junction bases left unmatched: 6. The germline CDR1 and CDR2 sequences are MNHEY and SVGAGI. The CDR3 loop spans 15 amino acids. The CDR3 sequence: CASSTRDRGDYGYTF. The CDR3 region has the DNA TGTGCCAGCAGTACCCGGGACAGGGGAGACTATGGCTACACCTTC.

V is TRBV19 and J is TRBJ1-5; 7 bases are shared with TRBD1. Unmatched junction bases numbered 6, after V lost 3 bases and J lost 4 bases. The germline gives CDR1 LNHDA, CDR2 SQIVND (reference sequence). The CDR3 is 15 amino acids. CDR3 loop: CASSMVSGGNQPQHF. CDR3 DNA: TGTGCCAGTAGTATGGTTTCAGGGGGGAATCAGCCCCAGCATTTT.

The V call is TRBV7-2, the J call TRBJ2-1, with 9 bases matching TRBD1. J was trimmed by 7 bases and V by 6 bases; bases with no gene match: 7. Germline-derived CDR1 and CDR2 are SGHTA and FQGNSA. The CDR3 runs 14 residues. The CDR3 DNA reads as TGTGCCAGCAGGTACAGGGGGCTTGAGAATGAGCAGTTCTTC. It translates to CASRYRGLENEQFF.

The chain is built from TRBV28 and TRBJ1-4, with unresolved D. CDR3 length: 16 residues. Germline V gene data show CDR1 as MDHEN and CDR2 as SYDVKM. V was shortened by 3 bases and J by 0 bases, with 11 bases between the two germline ends. In DNA, the CDR3 is TGTGCCAGCAGTTTCAACGGGATCACAACTAATGAAAAACTGTTTTTT. Protein sequence: CASSFNGITTNEKLFF. Based on the CDR3 plus reference TRBV28 and TRBJ1-4, the full variable domain is DVKVTQSSRYLVKRTGEKVFLECVQDMDHENMFWYRQDPGLGLRLIYFSYDVKMKEKGDIPEGYSVSREKKERFSLILESASTNQTSMYLCASSFNGITTNEKLFFGSGTQLSVL.

The chain uses TRBV7-9 and TRBJ1-1, with TRBD1 identical over 8 bases. The J segment lost 9 bases and the V segment lost 6 bases, leaving 15 bases of the junction unmatched. CDR1 and CDR2 (germline): SEHNR, FQNEAQ (reference sequence). The CDR3 length is 15 residues. The CDR3 sequence is CASSPAGTGFMQAFF. In DNA form, the CDR3 reads TGTGCCAGCAGTCCCGCCGGGACAGGTTTCATGCAAGCTTTCTTT.

The chain recombines TRBV7-6 with TRBJ2-7, with 7 positions matching TRBD1. Germline values: CDR1 SGHVS, CDR2 FNYEAQ. This CDR3 comprises 15 residues. After removal of 4 bases from V and 7 bases from J, the junction contained 13 bases not matched to a gene. The CDR3 DNA reads TGTGCCAGCAGCTCAAACCGGGACAGCCTTGGAGAGCAGTACTTC. As protein: CASSSNRDSLGEQYF.

This clone was detected only once. Compared with germline, one end of the junction differs, possibly owing to a read error. This sequence joins TRBV28 and TRBJ2-2, with D perhaps matching TRBD2 (6 bases). CDR1 MDHEN and CDR2 SYDVKM come from the germline V gene. This CDR3 comprises 15 residues. CDR3 in DNA: TGTGCCAGCAGTTTTCGGGACTCCTACACCGGGGAGCTGCTTTTT. Translation: CASSFRDSYTGELLF.

This chain connects TRBV11-1 to TRBJ2-7; no clear D gene. The V end lost 2 bases, the J end lost 3 bases, and 11 bases lay between the germline ends. This CDR3 has 14 amino acids. CDR1 and CDR2 (germline): SGHAT, FQDESV (reference sequence). CDR3: CASSLTRLSYEQYF. The CDR3 DNA sequence: TGTGCCAGCAGCTTAACACGACTGAGCTACGAGCAGTACTTC.